The 19 T cell receptor beta chains reported below all come from one sample, sequenced in a study of early T cells in non-severe SARS-CoV-2 infection. TCRdb reprocessed the 5' RACE reads via MiXCR and lists one record per CDR3 protein. Here the sample spans some 32,000 distinct CDR3 sequences, around 4% being singletons. Sequencing was done on a sample of whole blood. The receptors shown here come from an adult who was a healthcare worker with PCR-confirmed SARS-CoV-2 infection or an uninfected control (not recorded which).

This clonotype was recorded at least ten times. The rearrangement uses TRBV7-4 and TRBJ2-1; 8 bases agree with TRBD1. Germline-derived CDR1 and CDR2 are SGHVT and SQSDAQ. The V and J ends lost 4 bases and 8 bases, in that order; junction bases with no gene match: 16. The CDR3 is 17 amino acids. DNA for the CDR3: TGTGCCAGCAGCTGGGGTAAAGGGGACAGGAAACGGGATGAGCAGTTCTTC. Its protein product is CASSWGKGDRKRDEQFF.

The chain couples TRBV4-3 to TRBJ1-6; D gene uncertain. The V end was cut by 4 bases, the J end by 10 bases, with 14 bases between. There are 14 residues in the CDR3. CDR1 is LGHNA and CDR2 is YSLEER in the germline V gene. The CDR3 here is CASSRSGEDSPLHF. For the CDR3, the DNA is TGCGCCAGCAGCCGGAGTGGGGAGGACTCACCCCTCCACTTT.

There are many counts of this clonotype. This chain joins TRBV7-6 and TRBJ2-7; the D gene is possibly TRBD2 (6 bases). Germline CDR1 SGHVS, CDR2 FNYEAQ. CDR3 length: 13 amino acids. V was shortened by 8 bases and J by 0 bases, with 11 bases between the two germline ends. The CDR3 reads CASGTLSSYEQYF. CDR3 nucleotides: TGTGCCAGCGGGACTCTGAGCTCCTACGAGCAGTACTTC. The entire variable domain, with the rest obtained from reference TRBV7-6 and TRBJ2-7, is as follows: GAGVSQSPRYKVTKRGQDVALRCDPISGHVSLYWYRQALGQGPEFLTYFNYEAQQDKSGLPNDRFSAERPEGSISTLTIQRTEQRDSAMYRCASGTLSSYEQYFGPGTRLTVT.

This clonotype was observed many times. V gene TRBV15 combines with J gene TRBJ2-2; D not resolved. The V gene's germline CDR1 is LNHNV and CDR2 YYDKDF (reference sequence). Trimming stripped 1 base from V and 6 bases from J, with 12 bases between. This CDR3 has 15 residues. The CDR3 protein is CATSRARTSAGELFF. CDR3 coding DNA: TGTGCCACCAGCAGAGCAAGGACGTCGGCCGGGGAGCTGTTTTTT.

This clonotype was picked up many times. The chain combines TRBV7-2 with TRBJ2-1, with no clear D. The CDR3 contains 16 residues. Germline loops: CDR1 SGHTA, CDR2 FQGNSA. Trimming removed 4 bases at V and 4 bases at J, with 17 bases between. The CDR3 DNA reads as TGTGCCAGCAGCTCCCTTCGTGCTTGGCATTACAATGAGCAGTTCTTC. This codes for CASSSLRAWHYNEQFF.

The sample holds many counts of this clonotype. V is TRBV10-3 and J is TRBJ2-5; a possible D gene is TRBD1 (6 bases). Germline loops: CDR1 ENHRY, CDR2 SYGVKD. This CDR3 has 13 residues. Trimming shortened V by 9 bases and J by 5 bases, and 16 bases separated the two germline ends. CDR3 loop: CAMRQGNSETQYF. The CDR3 coding sequence is TGTGCCATGCGCCAGGGGAATTCGGAGACCCAGTACTTC.

This clonotype was counted many times. The chain employs TRBV27 and TRBJ2-7; D unclear. Germline lookup yields CDR1 MNHEY and CDR2 SMNVEV (reference sequence). The CDR3 is 14 amino acids. The V end was cut by 6 bases, the J end by 0 bases, with 12 bases between. CDR3: CASRTWASSYEQYF. CDR3 bases: TGTGCCAGCAGAACGTGGGCCAGCTCCTACGAGCAGTACTTC.

In this sample, this clonotype turned up many times. The chain combines TRBV6-6 with TRBJ1-3; D is undetermined. Trimming left V 5 bases short and J 0 bases short, with 8 bases between. The CDR3 has 14 residues. Germline-derived CDR1 and CDR2 are MNHNY and SVGAGI (reference sequence). CDR3 amino acids: CASSPMSSGNTIYF. The CDR3 region has the DNA TGTGCCAGCAGTCCAATGAGCTCTGGAAACACCATATATTTT.

The table lists this clonotype with many counts. This chain links TRBV18 with TRBJ2-3; possible D gene TRBD1, 6 bases. The CDR3 runs to 15 residues. V gave up 6 bases and J gave up 2 bases, with 15 bases separating them. The germline gives CDR1 KGHSH, CDR2 LQKENI. For the CDR3, the DNA is TGTGCCAGCTCCCCAGTGGGACATACCACAGATACGCAGTATTTT. Translating it yields CASSPVGHTTDTQYF.

This clonotype has ten or more counts. The rearrangement uses TRBV6-2 or TRBV6-3 and TRBJ2-1, with TRBD1 as a possible D gene (6 bases). CDR1 is MNHEY, CDR2 SVGEGT, per germline. The CDR3 consists of 14 residues. Trimming cost V 2 bases and J 1 base, with 6 bases left between them. The CDR3 is CASSYQGSYNEQFF. CDR3 in DNA: TGTGCCAGCAGTTACCAGGGGTCCTACAATGAGCAGTTCTTC.

This clonotype was observed many times. The gene calls are TRBV7-3 and TRBJ1-2, with D perhaps matching TRBD1 (5 bases). Germline V gene data show CDR1 as SGHTA and CDR2 as FQGTGA. With 2 bases removed from V and 8 bases from J, the gap between germline ends came to 15 bases. The CDR3 is made up of 14 amino acids. CDR3 nucleotide sequence: TGTGCCAGCAGCTTATTGGGGGGAGTCAAGGGCTACACCTTC. It translates to CASSLLGGVKGYTF. The whole variable domain, filled in from reference TRBV7-3 and TRBJ1-2, reads GAGVSQTPSNKVTEKGKYVELRCDPISGHTALYWYRQSLGQGPEFLIYFQGTGAADDSGLPNDRFFAVRPEGSVSTLKIQRTERGDSAVYLCASSLLGGVKGYTFGSGTRLTVV.

This clonotype has a handful of counts. The chain has TRBV14 and TRBJ2-4; D is possibly TRBD1 or TRBD2 (5 bases each). The V gene's germline CDR1 is SGHDN and CDR2 FVKESK. V lost 1 base and J 0 bases, leaving 10 bases between the germline ends. The CDR3 is made up of 16 amino acids. In DNA, the CDR3 is TGTGCCAGCAGCCAAGGAGGGGACCTAGCCAAAAACATTCAGTACTTC. Translation: CASSQGGDLAKNIQYF. The variable domain in full, with the rest retrieved from reference TRBV14 and TRBJ2-4, is EAGVTQFPSHSVIEKGQTVTLRCDPISGHDNLYWYRRVMGKEIKFLLHFVKESKQDESGMPNNRFLAERTGGTYSTLKVQPAELEDSGVYFCASSQGGDLAKNIQYFGAGTRLSVL.

In this sample, this clonotype turned up many times. V and J are TRBV7-2 and TRBJ1-1; D might be TRBD1 (5 bases). Trimming removed 5 bases at V and 0 bases at J, with 13 bases between. There are 15 residues in the CDR3. Germline CDR1 and CDR2: SGHTA and FQGNSA. CDR3 loop: CASSPVGQMNTEAFF. CDR3 bases: TGTGCCAGCAGCCCTGTGGGGCAGATGAACACTGAAGCTTTCTTT.

There are many counts of this clonotype. The rearrangement uses TRBV29-1 and TRBJ2-7, with 8 bases lining up with TRBD1. Germline V lookup: CDR1 SQVTM, CDR2 ANQGSEA. The CDR3 covers 14 residues. With 4 bases clipped from V and 2 bases from J, the junction kept 7 bases outside the gene matches. This CDR3 reads CSVVSGTGPYEQYF. The CDR3 nucleotides are TGCAGCGTTGTATCAGGGACAGGACCCTACGAGCAGTACTTC.

This chain joins TRBV29-1 and TRBJ2-5, with TRBD1 matching 7 bases. V lost 6 bases to trimming and J lost 2 bases; unmatched junction nucleotides: 12. This CDR3 is built from 15 residues. Per germline, CDR1 SQVTM and CDR2 ANQGSEA. As DNA, the CDR3 is TGCAGCGTCGGGAAGGGGGCTGGTAATCAAGAGACCCAGTACTTC. This codes for CSVGKGAGNQETQYF.

In this sample, this clonotype turned up a few times. The chain links TRBV5-8 to TRBJ2-1; D is unresolved. Germline CDR1 reads SGHTS; CDR2 reads YDEGEE. V dropped 6 bases and J dropped 6 bases, with 4 bases sitting between them. This CDR3 contains 10 residues. The CDR3 spells CASNLNEQFF. As DNA, the CDR3 is TGTGCCAGCAACCTCAATGAGCAGTTCTTC.

The rearrangement uses TRBV7-2 and TRBJ2-1, with 10 bases aligning to TRBD2. Germline assignment: CDR1 SGHTA and CDR2 FQGNSA. Trimming at V came to 5 bases and at J to 0 bases, leaving 4 bases not matched to a gene. CDR3 length: 16 amino acids. CDR3 sequence (DNA): TGTGCCAGCAGCCTAAGCGGGAGGGGCTCCTACAATGAGCAGTTCTTC. Residues: CASSLSGRGSYNEQFF.

This clonotype was counted only a few times. V is TRBV2 and J is TRBJ2-1; D possibly corresponds to TRBD1 (6 bases). The CDR3 contains 13 residues. Germline assignment: CDR1 SNHLY and CDR2 FYNNEI. V was shortened by 10 bases and J by 9 bases, with 19 bases between the two germline ends. The CDR3 coding sequence is TGTGCCACCAGGGGACGGGCAGCCCTTGAGCAGTTCTTC. This codes for CATRGRAALEQFF.

The rearrangement joins TRBV9 to TRBJ1-2; D may be TRBD1 (6 bases). V lost 4 bases and J lost 6, with 16 bases in between. Germline lookup yields CDR1 SGDLS and CDR2 YYNGEE. The CDR3 length is 14 residues. CDR3 in DNA: TGTGCCAGCAGCAGCCGGGACATCAGGAATGGCTACACCTTC. Its protein product is CASSSRDIRNGYTF.